These T cell receptor beta chains were read from a single sample in a study of CD8 T cells in ankylosing spondylitis. MiXCR was run by TCRdb on the 5' RACE reads, yielding one entry per CDR3 protein. The sample shows hundreds of thousands of distinct CDR3 sequences, over 9.5% of them seen only once. The sequencing sample was made of blood, either unsorted or a sorted T cell fraction (not recorded which). These receptors originate from a male donor with ankylosing spondylitis. Each CDR3 is given with its conserved first and last residue. The order of the fields is clone size, D gene, V gene, J gene, CDR3 protein, CDR3 DNA. The D gene is left open where the match is weak. Clone size, where shown, is once, few, many, or a class for clones that have expanded.

>few|.|TRBV20-1|TRBJ1-5
CSARPRAGAHNQPQHF
TGCAGTGCTAGACCAAGGGCAGGGGCACACAATCAGCCCCAGCATTTT
>.|TRBD2|TRBV4-2|TRBJ2-3
CASSQELAGPHTQYF
TGTGCCAGCAGCCAAGAACTAGCGGGTCCCCATACGCAGTATTTT
>few|.|TRBV27|TRBJ2-3
CASSWRNRPPTDTQYF
TGTGCCAGCAGTTGGAGGAACAGACCTCCCACAGATACGCAGTATTTT
>few|.|TRBV6-5|TRBJ2-7
CASSYSGMMDYEQYF
TGTGCCAGCAGTTACTCAGGGATGATGGACTACGAGCAGTACTTC
>.|TRBD1|TRBV5-1|TRBJ1-4
CASSSNRGNEKLFF
TGCGCCAGCAGCTCCAACAGGGGGAATGAAAAACTGTTTTTT
>few|.|TRBV20-1|TRBJ1-2
CSARARDGLHGYTF
TGCAGTGCTAGGGCCAGGGACGGACTGCATGGCTACACCTTC
>few|.|TRBV27|TRBJ2-7
CASGRGRIYEQYF
TGTGCCAGTGGGCGGGGACGGATCTACGAGCAGTACTTC
>many|.|TRBV7-2|TRBJ2-7
CASSLSVPYEQYF
TGTGCCAGCAGCTTATCGGTCCCCTACGAGCAGTACTTC
>many|TRBD2|TRBV7-2|TRBJ2-7
CASSLRRGTYEQYF
TGTGCCAGCAGCTTAAGGCGGGGGACCTACGAGCAGTACTTC
>.|.|TRBV6-1|TRBJ2-1
CASSRLVGYNEQFF
TGTGCCAGCAGTCGACTAGTTGGGTACAATGAGCAGTTCTTC
>.|.|TRBV20-1|TRBJ2-7
CSARERAVGDEQYF
TGCAGTGCTAGAGAACGGGCGGTTGGGGACGAGCAGTACTTC
>.|.|TRBV20-1|TRBJ1-4
CSAARGFATNEKLFF
TGCAGTGCCGCAAGGGGGTTTGCAACTAATGAAAAACTGTTTTTT
>.|.|TRBV18|TRBJ2-7
CASSPPFRGMNYEQYF
TGTGCCAGCTCACCACCCTTCCGGGGGATGAACTACGAGCAGTACTTC
>.|TRBD2|TRBV20-1|TRBJ2-3
CSARDPAGSSTDTQYF
TGCAGTGCTAGAGATCCAGCGGGGTCTAGCACAGATACGCAGTATTTT
>.|.|TRBV20-1|TRBJ1-4
CSARDPGFGTNEKLFF
TGCAGTGCTAGAGATCCGGGGTTTGGAACTAATGAAAAACTGTTTTTT
>.|.|TRBV5-1|TRBJ2-1
CASSFVADEQFF
TGCGCCAGCAGCTTCGTAGCGGATGAGCAGTTCTTC
>.|.|TRBV7-2|TRBJ2-2
CASSARRAGTGELFF
TGTGCCAGCAGCGCTCGGAGGGCGGGCACCGGGGAGCTGTTTTTT
>.|TRBD2|TRBV6-1|TRBJ2-1
CASRGLAGDYNEQFF
TGTGCCAGCAGAGGACTAGCGGGAGACTACAATGAGCAGTTCTTC
>few|.|TRBV20-1|TRBJ1-6
CSASLGPFNSPLHF
TGCAGTGCTAGTCTGGGACCGTTCAATTCACCCCTCCACTTT
>.|TRBD1|TRBV9|TRBJ1-2
CASNSGTGGFGYTF
TGTGCCAGCAACTCCGGGACAGGGGGCTTTGGCTACACCTTC
>.|TRBD2|TRBV5-1|TRBJ2-5
CASRELAGVRETQYF
TGCGCCAGCAGGGAGCTAGCGGGAGTTCGAGAGACCCAGTACTTC
>.|TRBD1|TRBV20-1|TRBJ1-5
CSASNSLTGAAWGNQPQHF
TGCAGTGCTAGTAATTCTCTAACAGGGGCCGCCTGGGGCAATCAGCCCCAGCATTTT
>.|.|TRBV20-1|TRBJ1-2
CSARDTFLRNGYTF
TGCAGTGCTAGAGACACCTTCCTACGGAATGGCTACACCTTC
>.|.|TRBV5-3|TRBJ2-3
CAMSPGLWGTDTQYF
TGTGCCATGAGCCCTGGGCTCTGGGGCACAGATACGCAGTATTTT
>.|.|TRBV5-1|TRBJ1-1
CASSNEGGEAFF
TGCGCCAGCAGCAACGAAGGGGGTGAAGCTTTCTTT
>few|.|TRBV6-5|TRBJ2-5
CASSYWGRQETQYF
TGTGCCAGCAGTTACTGGGGGCGCCAAGAGACCCAGTACTTC
>.|TRBD2|TRBV20-1|TRBJ2-3
CSARDPFVSGGLADTQYF
TGCAGTGCTAGAGATCCCTTCGTAAGCGGGGGGCTGGCAGATACGCAGTATTTT
>many|TRBD2|TRBV7-9|TRBJ2-2
CASSSGLAGNTGELFF
TGTGCCAGCAGCTCCGGACTAGCGGGGAACACCGGGGAGCTGTTTTTT
>.|TRBD1|TRBV4-3|TRBJ1-6
CASRDRGTFYNSPLHF
TGCGCCAGTCGGGACAGGGGGACCTTCTATAATTCACCCCTCCACTTT
>.|.|TRBV20-1|TRBJ1-6
CSATVGSRSSYNSPLHF
TGCAGTGCTACCGTTGGGTCCCGGAGCTCCTATAATTCACCCCTCCACTTT
>many|TRBD1|TRBV29-1|TRBJ1-2
CSGGQGIVGGYTF
TGCAGCGGGGGACAGGGGATTGTCGGTGGCTACACCTTC
>.|.|TRBV3-1|TRBJ1-2
CASSQEDVGGGYTF
TGTGCCAGCAGCCAAGAGGACGTCGGTGGTGGCTACACCTTC
>few|.|TRBV5-6|TRBJ2-1
CASSLDNRDEQFF
TGTGCCAGCAGCTTGGATAATAGGGATGAGCAGTTCTTC
>few|.|TRBV5-1|TRBJ2-4
CASSPRDRRGGAKNIQYF
TGCGCCAGCAGCCCCAGGGACAGGCGGGGGGGAGCCAAAAACATTCAGTACTTC
>many|TRBD1|TRBV10-3|TRBJ1-6
CAISERPGTENPLHF
TGTGCCATCAGTGAGCGGCCCGGGACAGAGAATCCCCTCCACTTT
>few|TRBD1|TRBV13|TRBJ1-6
CASSLTGMDSPLHF
TGTGCCAGCAGTTTGACAGGGATGGATTCACCCCTCCACTTT
>.|.|TRBV28|TRBJ1-4
CASSLLLKDSAGEKLFF
TGTGCCAGCAGTTTACTTCTTAAGGACAGTGCTGGTGAAAAACTGTTTTTT
>few|.|TRBV20-1|TRBJ2-3
CSARAPGLPFTDTQYF
TGCAGTGCTAGAGCCCCGGGACTGCCTTTCACAGATACGCAGTATTTT
>many|.|TRBV29-1|TRBJ2-1
CSVEVYIGEQFF
TGCAGCGTTGAAGTGTATATCGGTGAGCAGTTCTTC
>few|.|TRBV4-3|TRBJ2-7
CASSRGDGIEQYF
TGCGCCAGCAGCCGCGGGGACGGTATCGAGCAGTACTTC
>many|.|TRBV20-1|TRBJ2-2
CSATRRTTNTGELFF
TGCAGTGCCACCCGACGGACGACGAACACCGGGGAGCTGTTTTTT